This T cell receptor beta chain was retrieved from a study of blood T cell repertoires in COVID-19 (dated by TCRdb to between 2020 and 2021). A note on the overall study: The collaborator samples originated in the United States, Italy and Spain and spanned the acute and convalescent phases of COVID-19. The dataset comprised deeply sampled blood TCRbeta repertoires from subjects exposed to, actively infected with, or recovered from COVID-19. The samples were drawn from two sources: the first 160 participants of the ongoing ImmuneRACE study, and about 1,300 subjects contributed by 6 global collaborators. The material from the prospective study consisted of cDNA or gDNA derived from T cells, B-cell-depleted T cells, or PBMCs. Where HLA class I and class II types were available, the types were taken from metadata supplied by the sample provider, not from assay-based typing. The repertoires were released in a freely available public database meant as a resource for research on the immune response to SARS-CoV-2. A de-identified subject ID, COVID-19 status, age in years and sex were almost always included in the sample metadata.

As regards this clone: No antigen is known for it. Base-call qualities are not available, and no considerably larger clone is one nucleotide away.

Broader findings and caveats from the paper: The amount of clinical and demographic metadata varied by source and participant and was provided uncurated.

Each collaborating institution followed its own protocols to collect whole blood in K2EDTA tubes. For TCRbeta analysis, collaborators shipped samples as frozen whole blood, isolated PBMCs, or DNA extracted from either of those sample types. From the germline V gene, CDR1 is MNHNS and CDR2 is SASEGT. At the junction V is shortened by 3 bases and J by 4 bases, with 13 bases in between. The CDR3 numbers 16 residues from cysteine through phenylalanine. Just the 48-base CDR3 DNA is kept, in frame starting at base 1. TCRbeta CDR3 regions were amplified from genomic DNA using the immunoSEQ Assay, a bias-controlled multiplex PCR. Under the source paper's analysis protocol: Within the assay, amplification of reference gene primers was used to estimate how many nucleated cells each sample contained. Sequence reads were collapsed and filtered to measure the absolute abundance of every unique TCRbeta CDR3 rearrangement. Productive Simpson clonality was computed per sample as the square root of Simpson's diversity index over productive rearrangements. As stored in TCRdb, this immuneACCESS dataset retains in-frame rearrangements with V and J assigned. A fraction of the clones does not appear; measured against another copy, unresolved V genes explain less than half of the discrepancy, and the remainder lacks a known reason. The V and J calls and the clone size are those of that table, but D and trimming were determined from the DNA. This sample is represented by about 190,000 clones; more than 70% of them were singletons. Of the sample, approximately 10% falls within the top ten clones.

The clonotype originates from a woman older than 75 with active or convalescent COVID-19. The receptor chain draws on TRBV6-1 and TRBJ1-6; the D gene is unclear. Sequencing was carried out using peripheral blood. The CDR3 region: CASSDFGSKYNSPLHF. The DNA reads as follows: TGTGCCAGCAGTGATTTCGGGTCAAAATATAATTCACCCCTCCACTTT.